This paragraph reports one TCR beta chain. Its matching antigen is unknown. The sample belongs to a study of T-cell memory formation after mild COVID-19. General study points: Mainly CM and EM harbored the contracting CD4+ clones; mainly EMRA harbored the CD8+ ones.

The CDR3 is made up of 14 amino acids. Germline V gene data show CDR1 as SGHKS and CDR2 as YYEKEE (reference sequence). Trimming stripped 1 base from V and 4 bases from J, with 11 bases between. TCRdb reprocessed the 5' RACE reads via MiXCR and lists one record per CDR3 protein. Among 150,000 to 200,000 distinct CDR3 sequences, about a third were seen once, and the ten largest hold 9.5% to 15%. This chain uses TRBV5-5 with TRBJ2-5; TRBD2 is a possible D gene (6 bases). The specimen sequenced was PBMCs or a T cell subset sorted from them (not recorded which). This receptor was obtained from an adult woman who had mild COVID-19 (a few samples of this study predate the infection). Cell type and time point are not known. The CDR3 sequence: CASSLFGGAETQYF. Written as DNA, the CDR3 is TGTGCCAGCAGCTTGTTCGGCGGGGCAGAGACCCAGTACTTC.